The rows below give T cell receptor beta chains drawn from one sample of a study of shared clonotypes between healthy human individuals. Sequencing was performed with immunoSEQ multiplex PCR; in TCRdb, only in-frame clones are kept and a portion is missing. The sample contains roughly 1,600,000 clones, approximately 98.5% of which appear only once. The sequenced sample consisted of naive CD4+ T cells sorted from blood. The receptors derive from a man aged 30 to 39 in good health. The conserved cysteine and the conserved F or W are not part of the CDR3 here. A D gene is named only where the DNA matches it firmly.

V	D	CDR3
TRBV7-9	TRBD2	ASSLGPTLAGGSQYEQY
TRBV27	TRBD2	APPGGQLSSTDTQY
TRBV7-3	TRBD2	ASSRGTSGAKNIQY
TRBV11-2	TRBD1	ASSPGDRPTYEQY
TRBV5-1	-	ASSSTGTGFYEQY
TRBV11-2	-	ASSLEWDFEYEQY
TRBV7-2	TRBD1	ASSRDRGADTQY
TRBV27	TRBD2	ASTSSGRAGELF
TRBV5-1	-	ASSLDGAGTDTQY
TRBV10-2	TRBD2	ASKGLAGGPGELF
TRBV2	TRBD1	ASSVETGWSTEAF
TRBV10-3	TRBD1	AISGPGQENLGYGYT
TRBV28	TRBD2	ASSPGLAGVNTQY
TRBV7-2	-	ASSLAGANTEAF
TRBV7-9	TRBD1	ASSQAGGTGNQPQH
TRBV5-6	TRBD1	ASSRGQGTLYEQY
TRBV9	-	ASSVDLGETQY
TRBV5-1	-	ASSGTGTRQETQY
TRBV5-4	-	ASSLGGSGANVLT
TRBV7-2	-	ASSLDLYGYT